This TCR beta chain is from a study of PD-1 blockade in mismatch repair-deficient tumors (dated by TCRdb to 2017 to 2019). For context, the study as a whole: Between late 2013 and September 2016, 75 to 95 consecutive patients with about 11 mismatch repair-deficient cancer types, all previously treated and progressing, were enrolled in the trial. Deep sequencing of TCR CDR3 regions was used to track tumor-associated T cell clones in peripheral blood of patients responding to PD-1 blockade.

This specimen's time point label, per the study, means: peripheral blood before pembrolizumab. For every enrolled patient, mismatch repair deficiency was confirmed by either polymerase chain reaction or immunohistochemistry. A few patients who responded to pembrolizumab therapy underwent TCR sequencing. In the phase II trial, pembrolizumab PD-1 blockade was tested prospectively in advanced mismatch repair-deficient cancers, no matter which tissue of origin the cancers came from. Peripheral blood T cell samples were collected serially, before PD-1 blockade began and at several time points afterward. Blood sampling time points were reported as weeks after the first dose of pembrolizumab. Receptor libraries were prepared by the immunoSEQ multiplex PCR assay. TCRdb carries this immuneACCESS record with in-frame sequences only. Its versions omit some clonotypes, under half of them owing to an unresolved V gene in the studies checked, with the rest unexplained. The sample records some 45,000 clones, over 75% of which are singletons. The top ten hold around 3.5% of the sample.

As concerns this clone: No antigen is known for it. Base qualities are missing; no much larger clone stands one base away.

Summary of the overall study and its limitations: Tumor-resident clones, often undetectable in blood before treatment, expanded rapidly after pembrolizumab and then contracted, generally before radiologic responses.

CDR1 and CDR2 (WSHSY, SAAADI) derive from the germline V gene. The CDR3 has 11 amino acids, counting the end cysteine and phenylalanine. Of the read, only the CDR3 DNA is kept; its 33 bases are in frame from base 1. V loses 3 bases of germline sequence and J loses 6 bases, and the interval between the two ends is 2 bases. The chain is made from TRBV10-2 and TRBJ2-2; there is no confident call for the D gene. Source: PBMCs, taken before pembrolizumab treatment. The origin of this receptor is an adult with mismatch repair-deficient cancer. Here the CDR3 is given as CASSDAGELFF. DNA sequence: TGCGCCAGCAGTGATGCCGGGGAGCTGTTTTTT.